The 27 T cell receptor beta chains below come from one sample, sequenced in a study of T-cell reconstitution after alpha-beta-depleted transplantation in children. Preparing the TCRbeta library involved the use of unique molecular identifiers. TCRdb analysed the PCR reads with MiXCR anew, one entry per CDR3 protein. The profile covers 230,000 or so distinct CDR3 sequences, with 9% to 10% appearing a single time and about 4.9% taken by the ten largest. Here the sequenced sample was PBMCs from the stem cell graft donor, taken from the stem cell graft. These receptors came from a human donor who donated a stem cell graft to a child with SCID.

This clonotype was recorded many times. The CDR3 DNA is TGCAGTGCTAGAGCCGGAAATTTCGGCAATCAGCCCCAGCATTTT. Translation: CSARAGNFGNQPQHF. The chain is built from TRBV20-1 and TRBJ1-5; D is undetermined. This CDR3 spans 15 amino acids. Trimming took off 1 base at V and 2 bases at J, with 12 bases between the two ends. CDR1 is DFQATT and CDR2 is SNEGSKA in the germline V gene (reference sequence).

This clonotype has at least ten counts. Here the CDR3 DNA reads TGTGCCAGCTCACCCCCCGGGACAGAAGGCTACGAGCAGTACTTC. Encoded protein: CASSPPGTEGYEQYF. This chain uses TRBV18 with TRBJ2-7, with 7 bases identical to TRBD1. The CDR3 loop spans 15 amino acids. Looked up from germline, CDR1 is KGHSH and CDR2 is LQKENI. J was trimmed by 3 bases and V by 3 bases; bases with no gene match: 8.

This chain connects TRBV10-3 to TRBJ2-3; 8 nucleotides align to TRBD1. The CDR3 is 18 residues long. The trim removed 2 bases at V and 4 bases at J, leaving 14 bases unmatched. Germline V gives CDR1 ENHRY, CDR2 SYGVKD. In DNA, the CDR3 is TGTGCCATCAGTGAGCCGGAAAGGACAGGGTTTGGGGCAGATACGCAGTATTTT. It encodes CAISEPERTGFGADTQYF.

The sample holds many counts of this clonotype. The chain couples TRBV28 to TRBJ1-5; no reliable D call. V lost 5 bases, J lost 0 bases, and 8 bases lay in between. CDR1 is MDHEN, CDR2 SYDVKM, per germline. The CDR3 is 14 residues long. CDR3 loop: CASSPPYSNQPQHF. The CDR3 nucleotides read TGTGCCAGCAGTCCCCCTTATAGCAATCAGCCCCAGCATTTT. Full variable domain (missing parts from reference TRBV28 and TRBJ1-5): DVKVTQSSRYLVKRTGEKVFLECVQDMDHENMFWYRQDPGLGLRLIYFSYDVKMKEKGDIPEGYSVSREKKERFSLILESASTNQTSMYLCASSPPYSNQPQHFGDGTRLSIL.

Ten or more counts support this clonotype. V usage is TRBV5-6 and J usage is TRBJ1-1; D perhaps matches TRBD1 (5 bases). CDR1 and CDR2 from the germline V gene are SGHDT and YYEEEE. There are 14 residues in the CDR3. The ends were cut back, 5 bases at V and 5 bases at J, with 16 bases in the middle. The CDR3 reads CASSQPGTSTEAFF. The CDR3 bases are TGTGCCAGCAGTCAACCCGGGACCAGTACTGAAGCTTTCTTT.

CDR3 amino acids: CASSSGTSTAFGEQFF. The DNA for the CDR3 is TGCGCCAGCAGCTCAGGGACATCAACTGCTTTCGGTGAGCAGTTCTTC. The genes are TRBV5-1 and TRBJ2-1; D may be TRBD1 (6 bases). This CDR3 comprises 16 residues. V was clipped by 3 bases and J by 9 bases, with 22 bases between them. From germline, CDR1 is SGHRS and CDR2 YFSETQ.

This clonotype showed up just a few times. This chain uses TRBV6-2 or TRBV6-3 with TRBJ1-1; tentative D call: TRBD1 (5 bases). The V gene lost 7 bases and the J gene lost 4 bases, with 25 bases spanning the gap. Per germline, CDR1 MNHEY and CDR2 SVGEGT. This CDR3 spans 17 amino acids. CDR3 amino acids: CASKPLSRRETVTEAFF. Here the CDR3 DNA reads TGTGCCAGCAAACCCCTTAGCCGGAGGGAGACAGTCACTGAAGCTTTCTTT.

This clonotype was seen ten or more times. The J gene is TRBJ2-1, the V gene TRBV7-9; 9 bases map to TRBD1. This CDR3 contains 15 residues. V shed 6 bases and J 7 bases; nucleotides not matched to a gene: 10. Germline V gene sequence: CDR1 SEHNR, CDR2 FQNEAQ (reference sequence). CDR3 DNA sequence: TGTGCCAGCAGTTACGGACAGGGGCCTCGTAATGAGCAGTTCTTC. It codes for CASSYGQGPRNEQFF.

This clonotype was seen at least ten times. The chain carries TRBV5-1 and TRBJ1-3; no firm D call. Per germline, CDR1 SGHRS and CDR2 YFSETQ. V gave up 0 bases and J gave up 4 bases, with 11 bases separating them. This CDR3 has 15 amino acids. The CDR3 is CASSLAGEPGNTIYF. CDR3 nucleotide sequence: TGCGCCAGCAGCTTGGCTGGGGAACCCGGAAACACCATATATTTT.

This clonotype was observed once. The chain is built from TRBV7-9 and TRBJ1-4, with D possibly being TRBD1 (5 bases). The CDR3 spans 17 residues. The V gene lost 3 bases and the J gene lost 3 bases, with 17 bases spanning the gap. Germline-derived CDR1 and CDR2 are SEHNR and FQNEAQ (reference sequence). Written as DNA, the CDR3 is TGTGCCAGCAGCTTGCGGGACTGGGGACGCGCTAATGAAAAACTGTTTTTT. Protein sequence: CASSLRDWGRANEKLFF.

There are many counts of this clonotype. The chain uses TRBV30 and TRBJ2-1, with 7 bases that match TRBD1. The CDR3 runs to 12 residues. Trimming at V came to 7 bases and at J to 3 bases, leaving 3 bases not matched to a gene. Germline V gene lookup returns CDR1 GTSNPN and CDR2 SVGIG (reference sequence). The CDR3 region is CASSGGYNEQFF. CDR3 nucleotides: TGTGCCTCCTCAGGGGGCTACAATGAGCAGTTCTTC.

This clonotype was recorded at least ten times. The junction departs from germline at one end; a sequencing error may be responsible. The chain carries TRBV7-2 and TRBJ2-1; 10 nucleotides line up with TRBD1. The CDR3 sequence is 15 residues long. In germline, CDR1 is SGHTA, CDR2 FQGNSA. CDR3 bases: TGTGCCAGCAGCTTAAAGGCCCCGGGGACAGGGGCTTTAATCTTC. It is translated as CASSLKAPGTGALIF.

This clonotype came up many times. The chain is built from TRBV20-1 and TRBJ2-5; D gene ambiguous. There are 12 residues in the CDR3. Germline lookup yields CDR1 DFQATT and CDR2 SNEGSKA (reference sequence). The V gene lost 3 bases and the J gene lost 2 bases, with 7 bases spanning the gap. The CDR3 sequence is CSASGPQETQYF. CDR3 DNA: TGCAGTGCTAGTGGACCGCAAGAGACCCAGTACTTC.

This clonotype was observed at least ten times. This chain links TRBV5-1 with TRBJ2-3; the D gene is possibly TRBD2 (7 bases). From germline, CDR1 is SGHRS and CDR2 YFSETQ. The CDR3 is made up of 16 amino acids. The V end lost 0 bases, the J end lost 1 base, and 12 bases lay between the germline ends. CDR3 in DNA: TGCGCCAGCAGCTTGGAGGGGGGGCATGGCACAGATACGCAGTATTTT. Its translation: CASSLEGGHGTDTQYF.

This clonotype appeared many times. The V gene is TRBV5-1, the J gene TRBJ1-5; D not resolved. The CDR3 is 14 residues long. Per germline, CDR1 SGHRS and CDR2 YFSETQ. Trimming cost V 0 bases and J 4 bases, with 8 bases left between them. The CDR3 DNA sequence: TGCGCCAGCAGCTTGGACAGTCTAAATCAGCCCCAGCATTTT. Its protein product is CASSLDSLNQPQHF.

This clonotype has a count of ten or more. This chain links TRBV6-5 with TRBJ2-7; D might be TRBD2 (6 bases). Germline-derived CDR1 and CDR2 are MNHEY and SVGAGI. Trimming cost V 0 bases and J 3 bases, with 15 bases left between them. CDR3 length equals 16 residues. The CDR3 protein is CASSYSKIGGNYEQYF. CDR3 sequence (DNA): TGTGCCAGCAGTTACTCGAAAATTGGGGGGAACTACGAGCAGTACTTC.

This CDR3 reads CASSQDGGGGATEAFF. CDR3 nucleotide sequence: TGTGCCAGCAGCCAAGACGGCGGGGGAGGGGCCACTGAAGCTTTCTTT. V usage is TRBV4-2 and J usage is TRBJ1-1, with D perhaps TRBD1 (5 bases). The CDR3 consists of 16 residues. V was cut by 0 bases and J by 4 bases, with 15 bases left in between. Looked up from germline, CDR1 is LGHNA and CDR2 is YNFKEQ.

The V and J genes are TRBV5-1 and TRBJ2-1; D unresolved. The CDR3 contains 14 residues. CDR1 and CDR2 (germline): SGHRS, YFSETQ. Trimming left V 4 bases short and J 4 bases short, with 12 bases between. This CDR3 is CASSPLFSYNEQFF. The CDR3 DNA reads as TGCGCCAGCAGCCCCCTTTTTTCATACAATGAGCAGTTCTTC.

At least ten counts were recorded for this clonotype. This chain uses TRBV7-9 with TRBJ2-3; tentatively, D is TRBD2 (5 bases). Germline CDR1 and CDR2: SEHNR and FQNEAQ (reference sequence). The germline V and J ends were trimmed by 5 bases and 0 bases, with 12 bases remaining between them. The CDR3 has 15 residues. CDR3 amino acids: CASSPPGISTDTQYF. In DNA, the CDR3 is TGTGCCAGCAGCCCCCCGGGGATCAGCACAGATACGCAGTATTTT.

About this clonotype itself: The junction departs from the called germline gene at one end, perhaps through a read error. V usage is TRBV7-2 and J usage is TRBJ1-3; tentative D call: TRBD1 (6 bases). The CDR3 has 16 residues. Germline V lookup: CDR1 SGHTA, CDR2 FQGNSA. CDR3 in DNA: TGTGCCAGCGGCTACGACCCACAGGGAGAAGGAAACAGCATATATTTT. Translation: CASGYDPQGEGNSIYF.

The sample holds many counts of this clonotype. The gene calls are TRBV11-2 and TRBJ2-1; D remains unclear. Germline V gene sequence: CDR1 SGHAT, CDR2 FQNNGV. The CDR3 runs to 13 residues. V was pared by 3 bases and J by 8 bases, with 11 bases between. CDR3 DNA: TGTGCCAGCAGCTTCCACCCCGGCGATGAGCAGTTCTTC. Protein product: CASSFHPGDEQFF.

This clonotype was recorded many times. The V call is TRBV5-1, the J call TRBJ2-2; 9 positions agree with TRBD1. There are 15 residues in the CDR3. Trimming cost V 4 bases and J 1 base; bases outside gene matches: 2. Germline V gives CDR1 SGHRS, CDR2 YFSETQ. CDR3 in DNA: TGCGCCAGCAGCGAGGGACAGGGGAACACCGGGGAGCTGTTTTTT. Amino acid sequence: CASSEGQGNTGELFF.

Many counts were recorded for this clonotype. CDR3 residues: CATSMSGASYNEQFF. CDR3 sequence (DNA): TGTGCCACCAGTATGAGCGGGGCCTCCTACAATGAGCAGTTCTTC. V is TRBV24-1 and J is TRBJ2-1; TRBD2 matches 7 bases. The V gene end was trimmed by 6 bases and the J gene end by 0 bases; junction bases not matched to a gene: 4. The CDR3 totals 15 residues. The germline V gene encodes CDR1 KGHDR and CDR2 SFDVKD.

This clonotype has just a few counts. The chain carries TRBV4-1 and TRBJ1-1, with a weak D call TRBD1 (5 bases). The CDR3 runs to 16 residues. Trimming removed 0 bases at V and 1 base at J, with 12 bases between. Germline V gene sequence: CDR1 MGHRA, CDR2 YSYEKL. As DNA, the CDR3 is TGCGCCAGCAGCCAAGACCCCGGACACACGAACACTGAAGCTTTCTTT. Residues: CASSQDPGHTNTEAFF.

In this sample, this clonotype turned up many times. The CDR3 DNA reads TGTGCCAGCTCACCAATGAACATGAACACTGAAGCTTTCTTT. Translating it yields CASSPMNMNTEAFF. This chain connects TRBV18 to TRBJ1-1; D call uncertain. Trimming took 2 bases from V and 0 from J, leaving 7 bases between them. The V gene's germline CDR1 is KGHSH and CDR2 LQKENI. The CDR3 covers 14 residues.

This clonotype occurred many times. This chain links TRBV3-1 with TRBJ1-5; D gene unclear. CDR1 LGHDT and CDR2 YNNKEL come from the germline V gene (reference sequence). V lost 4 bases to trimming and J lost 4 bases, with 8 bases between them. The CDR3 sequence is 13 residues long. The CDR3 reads CASSPEGNQPQHF. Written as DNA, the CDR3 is TGTGCCAGCAGCCCCGAGGGTAATCAGCCCCAGCATTTT. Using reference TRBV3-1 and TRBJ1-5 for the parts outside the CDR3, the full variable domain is DTAVSQTPKYLVTQMGNDKSIKCEQNLGHDTMYWYKQDSKKFLKIMFSYNNKELIINETVPNRFSPKSPDKAHLNLHINSLELGDSAVYFCASSPEGNQPQHFGDGTRLSIL.

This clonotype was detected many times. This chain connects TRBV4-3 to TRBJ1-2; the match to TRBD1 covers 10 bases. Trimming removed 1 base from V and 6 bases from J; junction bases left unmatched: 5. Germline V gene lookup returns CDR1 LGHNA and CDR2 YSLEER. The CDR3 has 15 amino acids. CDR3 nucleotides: TGCGCCAGCAGCCAAGGACAGGGGGCCTGGAATGGCTACACCTTC. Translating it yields CASSQGQGAWNGYTF.